This T cell receptor (beta chain) appears in the sequencing data of a study of PD-1 blockade in classical Hodgkin lymphoma. Germline lookup yields CDR1 SGHNT and CDR2 YYREEE (reference sequence). Trimming at V came to 0 bases and at J to 1 base, leaving 5 bases not matched to a gene. There are 16 residues in the CDR3. Profiled with immunoSEQ multiplex PCR; TCRdb holds only in-frame clones, not every one. The sample lists 45,000 to 55,000 clones, about 76% seen once, with more than 10% in the top ten. Time point: cycle 4 day 1 (C4D1), after around six weeks of nivolumab. Brentuximab vedotin exposure varied, and every patient relapsed after autologous stem cell transplantation. Patients reached a best response of complete response, partial response or progressive disease. In regard to this clone: The antigen is unknown.

Regarding the study as a whole: Patients with a complete response exhibited baseline diversity comparable to newly diagnosed patients.

The sample was peripheral blood mononuclear cells (PBMCs), taken before the fourth cycle of nivolumab. The receptor was derived from a human donor with classical Hodgkin lymphoma. The gene calls are TRBV5-4 and TRBJ2-5; 8 bases fit TRBD2. CDR3 bases: TGTGCCAGCAGCTTGGGAACGGGAGGGCCCCAAGAGACCCAGTACTTC. Protein: CASSLGTGGPQETQYF.